This T cell receptor (beta chain) was captured in a study of T cell responses to AZD1222 COVID-19 vaccine. Findings and limits, study-wide: Spike was spanned by vaccine-associated CD4 TCRs, which were dominant at 160-218 and 743-854. Among the donors, most were white British and more were female, and clonal diversity was possibly underestimated. A reported finding is that nearly half of spike-specific TCRs target unmutated variant regions.

On this clone: Its antigen is unidentified.

Measured with immunoSEQ multiplex PCR; TCRdb has only the in-frame clones, and not every one. The profile shows about 47,000 clones, roughly 77% of them singletons. Germline loops: CDR1 SGHVS, CDR2 FQNEAQ. The length of the CDR3 is 15 residues. Losses at the gene ends were 7 bases for V and 6 bases for J; bases not matched to a gene: 9. Source: peripheral blood, taken 28 days after the second dose of the MenACWY control vaccine. This chain uses TRBV7-8 with TRBJ1-6; 7 bases agree with TRBD1. This clonotype originated in an adult who received the MenACWY meningococcal vaccine as a control. The CDR3 reads CASTPLDRSNSPLHF. As DNA, the CDR3 is TGTGCCAGCACTCCCTTGGACAGGTCTAATTCACCCCTCCACTTT.